A selection of T cell receptor beta chains follows, all from one sample in a study of blood T cell repertoires in COVID-19. Repertoires were generated with immunoSEQ multiplex PCR, while TCRdb's copy carries only in-frame clones and drops some. The sample records roughly 250,000 clones, roughly 87% being singletons. Input material: peripheral blood. Receptor source: a man aged 55 to 69 who had recovered from COVID-19. The CDR3 runs from the conserved cysteine through the conserved F or W. The D gene is left open where the match is weak. Not all rows give a size; the values are once, few, many and, for expanded clones, a class.

>few|TRBJ1-1|TRBV5-1|.|14
TGCGCCAGCAGCTCCCAGGGGCTGAACACTGAAGCTTTCTTT
CASSSQGLNTEAFF
>.|TRBJ2-1|TRBV12-5|TRBD1|15
TGTGCTAGTGGTTTGGTAACAGGGGGCTACAATGAGCAGTTCTTC
CASGLVTGGYNEQFF
>few|TRBJ1-5|TRBV5-5|TRBD1|16
TGTGCCAGCAGCTTTGGTTCGGCAGGGGGCCTTCAGCCCCAGCATTTT
CASSFGSAGGLQPQHF
>.|TRBJ2-1|TRBV7-9|TRBD2|17
TGTGCCAGCAGCTCCAAGTTCATAGCGGGGGGCCTCAATGAGCAGTTCTTC
CASSSKFIAGGLNEQFF
>.|TRBJ2-5|TRBV24-1|.|15
TGTGCCACCAGTGTAGGGGGGGGAACCCAAGAGACCCAGTACTTC
CATSVGGGTQETQYF
>.|TRBJ2-3|TRBV5-1|.|14
TGCGCCAGCAGCGCAGGTTGGAGCACAGATACGCAGTATTTT
CASSAGWSTDTQYF
>.|TRBJ1-6|TRBV3-1/TRBV3-2|.|13
TGTGCCAGCAGCCAAGGGGGGCATTCACCCCTCCACTTT
CASSQGGHSPLHF
>few|TRBJ2-1|TRBV20-1|.|11
TGCAGTGCTAGATTCGGCAATGAGCAGTTCTTC
CSARFGNEQFF
>.|TRBJ2-3|TRBV18|.|13
TGTGCCAGCTCACCTAGCCTCACAGATACGCAGTATTTT
CASSPSLTDTQYF
>.|TRBJ1-2|TRBV6-5|TRBD1|15
TGTGCCAGCAGTTGGGTACCGGGACAGGGGTATGGCTACACCTTC
CASSWVPGQGYGYTF
>once|TRBJ2-1|TRBV29-1|TRBD1|15
TGCAGCGTTGAAGTTACCGGGACAGGGGGCGTTGAGCAGTTCTTC
CSVEVTGTGGVEQFF